The 24 T cell receptor beta chains below all came from one sample that was sequenced in a study of CD8+ T cells in alopecia areata (dated by TCRdb to between 2018 and 2020). In the paper's terms, the time point label means: baseline before oral tofacitinib. Library preparation was by the immunoSEQ multiplex PCR assay. For TCR sequencing, RNA was extracted from every sample and reverse transcribed into cDNA to serve as template. Entries here come from immuneACCESS through TCRdb and include only in-frame sequences with V and J called. Some clones fail to appear in such tables; in the studies checked, an unresolved V gene covers under half of the shortfall, and the cause of the remainder is unknown. For this sample the table gives about 130,000 clones, of which 45% to 65% were detected only once. Less than 5.5% of the sample is in the top ten clones. The sample consisted of CD4+ T cells sorted from blood, taken at week 0. Source of these receptors: a human donor with alopecia areata.

This chain links TRBV28 with TRBJ1-1; D is unresolved. Germline lookup yields CDR1 MDHEN and CDR2 SYDVKM. Deletions cut 4 bases from V and 5 bases from J, with 11 bases between. This CDR3 is 13 amino acids long. CDR3 sequence (DNA): TGTGCCAGCAGTTACGATCCGGGGACTGAAGCTTTCTTT. This sequence encodes CASSYDPGTEAFF.

The V call is TRBV10-3, the J call TRBJ1-2, with unresolved D. The V gene's germline CDR1 is ENHRY and CDR2 SYGVKD. This CDR3 has 13 residues. The V and J ends lost 4 bases and 4 bases respectively, with 10 bases between them. The CDR3: CAISGAPGYGYTF. For the CDR3, the DNA is TGTGCCATCAGTGGGGCCCCCGGCTATGGCTACACCTTC.

The chain uses TRBV5-1 and TRBJ1-4, with D possibly matching TRBD1 (5 bases). This CDR3 has 16 amino acids. Trimming stripped 3 bases from V and 6 bases from J, with 18 bases between. Germline CDR1 reads SGHRS; CDR2 reads YFSETQ. The CDR3 coding sequence is TGCGCCAGCAGCTGGGGCCGGAGGACCGCCGATGAAAAACTGTTTTTT. Its translation is CASSWGRRTADEKLFF. The full variable domain, its missing parts supplied by reference TRBV5-1 and TRBJ1-4, is KAGVTQTPRYLIKTRGQQVTLSCSPISGHRSVSWYQQTPGQGLQFLFEYFSETQRNKGNFPGRFSGRQFSNSRSEMNVSTLELGDSALYLCASSWGRRTADEKLFFGSGTQLSVL.

The J gene is TRBJ2-7, the V gene TRBV19; TRBD2 matches at 7 bases. With V trimmed by 3 bases and J by 6 bases, 5 bases remained unmatched. This CDR3 spans 13 amino acids. Germline CDR1 is LNHDA and CDR2 is SQIVND (reference sequence). The CDR3 protein is CASSIGTGGEQYF. CDR3 DNA sequence: TGTGCCAGTAGTATTGGGACGGGAGGCGAGCAGTACTTC. Looking up the rest from reference TRBV19 and TRBJ2-7 gives the full variable domain: DGGITQSPKYLFRKEGQNVTLSCEQNLNHDAMYWYRQDPGQGLRLIYYSQIVNDFQKGDIAEGYSVSREKKESFPLTVTSAQKNPTAFYLCASSIGTGGEQYFGPGTRLTVT.

The gene calls are TRBV7-2 and TRBJ2-5; TRBD1 is a possible D gene (6 bases). Germline V gene lookup returns CDR1 SGHTA and CDR2 FQGNSA. V lost 0 bases and J 4 bases, leaving 24 bases between the germline ends. The CDR3 consists of 19 residues. This chain's CDR3 is CASSLAKGGARGLVETQYF. CDR3 bases: TGTGCCAGCAGCTTAGCGAAGGGCGGTGCCAGGGGTCTTGTAGAGACCCAGTACTTC.

The CDR3 sequence: CASSSGTSGRDSAYEQYF. CDR3 DNA sequence: TGTGCCAGCAGTTCCGGGACTAGCGGGAGGGATTCGGCGTACGAGCAGTACTTC. The chain joins TRBV28 to TRBJ2-7; 16 bases are shared with TRBD2. Germline assignment: CDR1 MDHEN and CDR2 SYDVKM. J gave up 4 bases and V 4 bases, and 10 bases lay outside the gene matches. The CDR3 is 18 amino acids.

This clone has just a few counts. CDR3 nucleotides: TGTGCCAGTAGTATCCGGCGTTCTGGAAACACCATATATTTT. Encoded protein: CASSIRRSGNTIYF. V gene TRBV19 combines with J gene TRBJ1-3; D gene unclear. The CDR3 is 14 amino acids. CDR1 LNHDA and CDR2 SQIVND come from the germline V gene (reference sequence). V was trimmed by 3 bases and J by 1 base, leaving 7 bases between them.

This chain connects TRBV5-1 to TRBJ2-1; TRBD2 might be the D (6 bases). The CDR3 sequence is 15 residues long. V was pared by 1 base and J by 0 bases, with 8 bases between. Germline-derived CDR1 and CDR2 are SGHRS and YFSETQ. CDR3 nucleotide sequence: TGCGCCAGCAGCTTGCCGGGAGCCTCCTACAATGAGCAGTTCTTC. Translating it yields CASSLPGASYNEQFF. Full variable domain (rest looked up from reference TRBV5-1 and TRBJ2-1): KAGVTQTPRYLIKTRGQQVTLSCSPISGHRSVSWYQQTPGQGLQFLFEYFSETQRNKGNFPGRFSGRQFSNSRSEMNVSTLELGDSALYLCASSLPGASYNEQFFGPGTRLTVL.

V and J are TRBV29-1 and TRBJ2-3; a possible D gene is TRBD2 (6 bases). Trimming took off 7 bases at V and 0 bases at J, with 11 bases between the two ends. Germline V CDR1 and CDR2: SQVTM, ANQGSEA. The CDR3 sequence is 13 residues long. This CDR3 is CSGTTISTDTQYF. As DNA, the CDR3 is TGCAGCGGGACTACTATTAGCACAGATACGCAGTATTTT.

The rearrangement joins TRBV9 to TRBJ2-3; the D gene could be TRBD1 or TRBD2 (6 bases each). The V end lost 1 base, the J end lost 1 base, and 16 bases lay between the germline ends. Germline V gene sequence: CDR1 SGDLS, CDR2 YYNGEE. The CDR3 consists of 17 residues. The CDR3 bases are TGTGCCAGCAGCGTAACAGGGACTCCCCCGGGCACAGATACGCAGTATTTT. Translating gives CASSVTGTPPGTDTQYF.

The V and J genes are TRBV4-3 and TRBJ2-5; D gene ambiguous. V was pared by 0 bases and J by 9 bases, with 11 bases between. Per germline, CDR1 LGHNA and CDR2 YSLEER. The CDR3 spans 13 residues. CDR3 sequence (DNA): TGCGCCAGCAGCCAAGAACTTGATGGGGCCCAGTACTTC. It encodes CASSQELDGAQYF.

The chain recombines TRBV25-1 with TRBJ2-1; D gene uncertain. The CDR3 totals 11 residues. Germline V gene data show CDR1 as MGHDK and CDR2 as SYGVNS. V was pared by 7 bases and J by 6 bases, with 7 bases between. CDR3: CASTQVNEQFF. The DNA for the CDR3 is TGTGCCAGCACCCAAGTCAATGAGCAGTTCTTC. Supplemented by reference TRBV25-1 and TRBJ2-1, the full variable domain reads EADIYQTPRYLVIGTGKKITLECSQTMGHDKMYWYQQDPGMELHLIHYSYGVNSTEKGDLSSESTVSRIRTEHFPLTLESARPSHTSQYLCASTQVNEQFFGPGTRLTVL.

The V call is TRBV9, the J call TRBJ1-2; D uncertain. Trimming shortened V by 6 bases and J by 5 bases, and 14 bases separated the two germline ends. CDR1 and CDR2 from the germline V gene are SGDLS and YYNGEE. The CDR3 consists of 13 residues. The CDR3: CASNSNQGYGYTF. CDR3 bases: TGTGCCAGCAATTCGAACCAAGGATATGGCTACACCTTC.

On this clone itself: The junction and the germline gene differ at one end; a read error may be behind it. This sequence joins TRBV30 and TRBJ2-7; D not certain. Germline-derived CDR1 and CDR2 are GTSNPN and SVGIG (reference sequence). CDR3 length: 12 amino acids. The CDR3 DNA reads TGTGCCTGGAGCTCCGGGCCCTCCGTTCCCTTCTTC. Amino acid sequence: CAWSSGPSVPFF.

The CDR3, as DNA: TGTGCCAGCAGTGAAGGGGGATCTAACACCAATGAGCAGTTCTTC. Its translation: CASSEGGSNTNEQFF. The chain carries TRBV2 and TRBJ2-1; D remains unclear. The CDR3 covers 15 residues. CDR1 and CDR2 from the germline V gene are SNHLY and FYNNEI. Trimming shortened V by 1 base and J by 6 bases, and 13 bases separated the two germline ends.

The rearrangement uses TRBV2 and TRBJ1-5; weak D call: TRBD1 (6 bases). From germline, CDR1 is SNHLY and CDR2 FYNNEI. V was trimmed by 4 bases and J by 2 bases, leaving 12 bases between them. CDR3 length: 15 residues. CDR3 coding DNA: TGTGCCAGCAGTGGACCGGGGGCCGGCAATCAGCCCCAGCATTTT. Protein product: CASSGPGAGNQPQHF.

The V call is TRBV9, the J call TRBJ2-7; 11 positions match TRBD1. Germline V lookup: CDR1 SGDLS, CDR2 YYNGEE. The CDR3 is made up of 14 amino acids. The junction had 0 bases not matched to a gene; V was cut back by 2 bases and J by 2 bases. CDR3 protein: CASSVGQGAYEQYF. The CDR3 coding sequence is TGTGCCAGCAGCGTGGGACAGGGGGCCTACGAGCAGTACTTC.

Points on this clone: Additional DNA sequences in this sample encode the identical CDR3. The genes are TRBV28 and TRBJ2-7, with TRBD2 as a possible D gene (5 bases). Germline CDR1 and CDR2: MDHEN and SYDVKM. Between the trimmed V and J ends, which lost 3 bases and 7 bases, there was a span of 10 bases. This CDR3 is built from 12 residues. The CDR3, as DNA: TGTGCCAGCAGTTTGCGAGGGAAGGAGCAGTACTTC. Protein sequence: CASSLRGKEQYF. Full variable domain (missing parts from reference TRBV28 and TRBJ2-7): DVKVTQSSRYLVKRTGEKVFLECVQDMDHENMFWYRQDPGLGLRLIYFSYDVKMKEKGDIPEGYSVSREKKERFSLILESASTNQTSMYLCASSLRGKEQYFGPGTRLTVT.

The J gene is TRBJ2-1, the V gene TRBV28, with a tentative D call TRBD2 (5 bases). This CDR3 contains 14 residues. Trimming cost V 2 bases and J 7 bases, with 12 bases left between them. CDR1 is MDHEN, CDR2 SYDVKM, per germline. DNA of the CDR3: TGTGCCAGCAGTTTAGGAGCGGTTTGGAATGAGCAGTTCTTC. This sequence encodes CASSLGAVWNEQFF.

This clone was recorded once. This rearrangement joins TRBV9 to TRBJ1-2; tentative D call: TRBD1 (5 bases). This CDR3 is built from 13 residues. CDR1 and CDR2 (germline): SGDLS, YYNGEE. V lost 3 bases and J lost 2, with 8 bases in between. The CDR3 DNA reads as TGTGCCAGCAGCGGACAGTACAACTATGGCTACACCTTC. Translating it yields CASSGQYNYGYTF.

This clone turned up a few times. The chain has TRBV7-9 and TRBJ2-1; 7 bases align to TRBD2. The trim removed 2 bases at V and 8 bases at J, leaving 9 bases unmatched. The CDR3 spans 15 residues. CDR1 and CDR2 (germline): SEHNR, FQNEAQ (reference sequence). CDR3 nucleotides: TGTGCCAGCAGCTTAAAAGCGGGAACCCTTTATGAGCAGTTCTTC. It translates to CASSLKAGTLYEQFF.

This chain's CDR3 is CASSKHREANTEAFF. The CDR3 nucleotides are TGTGCCAGCTCCAAGCACAGGGAAGCCAACACTGAAGCTTTCTTT. The chain has TRBV18 and TRBJ1-1; a weak D match, TRBD1 (6 bases). CDR3 length: 15 amino acids. V was pared by 6 bases and J by 2 bases, with 16 bases between. The V gene's germline CDR1 is KGHSH and CDR2 LQKENI. The full variable domain, rest sourced from reference TRBV18 and TRBJ1-1, is NAGVMQNPRHLVRRRGQEARLRCSPMKGHSHVYWYRQLPEEGLKFMVYLQKENIIDESGMPKERFSAEFPKEGPSILRIQQVVRGDSAAYFCASSKHREANTEAFFGQGTRLTVV.

This clone was picked up a small number of times. The rearrangement joins TRBV7-6 to TRBJ2-5; 8 bases fit TRBD2. There are 15 residues in the CDR3. CDR1 is SGHVS and CDR2 is FNYEAQ in the germline V gene. V gave up 6 bases and J gave up 1 base; unmatched junction bases: 7. The CDR3 loop is CASSRSGTSQETQYF. In DNA form, the CDR3 reads TGTGCCAGCAGTCGTAGTGGGACTAGCCAAGAGACCCAGTACTTC. The full variable domain, with the rest looked up from reference TRBV7-6 and TRBJ2-5, is GAGVSQSPRYKVTKRGQDVALRCDPISGHVSLYWYRQALGQGPEFLTYFNYEAQQDKSGLPNDRFSAERPEGSISTLTIQRTEQRDSAMYRCASSRSGTSQETQYFGPGTRLLVL.

This clone was recorded only once. The chain combines TRBV5-6 with TRBJ2-7; D gene ambiguous. The V gene's germline CDR1 is SGHDT and CDR2 YYEEEE. This CDR3 is built from 12 residues. V lost 2 bases to trimming and J lost 5 bases, with 8 bases between them. The CDR3 protein is CASSFDRDEQYF. The CDR3 nucleotides read TGTGCCAGCAGCTTCGACCGAGACGAGCAGTACTTC.